A selection of T cell receptor beta chains follows, all from one sample in a study of CD8 T cells in Susac syndrome. TCRdb passed the immunoSEQ multiplex PCR reads through MiXCR, listing each CDR3 protein once. Counted here are about 84,000 distinct CDR3 sequences, roughly 91% occurring once; the ten biggest clones make up approximately 0.31%. The source material was CD8+ T cells from PBMCs. These receptors all come from a human donor in good health. Each CDR3 is given with its conserved first and last residue. D genes are given only for firm matches. Rows may omit the clone size; those that give it use once, few, many or a size class.

j_call cdr3_length v_call clone_size d_call cdr3_nt cdr3_aa
TRBJ2-5 16 TRBV7-8 NA TRBD2 TGTGCCAGCAGCTTAGGAGCGGGGGGGCCGTTGGAGACCCAGTACTTC CASSLGAGGPLETQYF
TRBJ1-6 11 TRBV20-1 NA NA TGCAGTGCTAGTGACAATTCACCCCTCCACTTT CSASDNSPLHF
TRBJ2-1 12 TRBV29-1 NA NA TGCAGCGTTGAAACCGGGAACAATGAGCAGTTCTTC CSVETGNNEQFF
TRBJ2-5 13 TRBV6-5 NA NA TGTGCCAGCAGCGACTCTAGTTTCGAGACCCAGTACTTC CASSDSSFETQYF
TRBJ1-1 15 TRBV6-1 NA NA TGTGCCAGCAGTTCCTACGCTCGCGCGAACACTGAAGCTTTCTTT CASSSYARANTEAFF
TRBJ2-5 14 TRBV27 few TRBD1 TGTGCCAGCAGTTTAGAGGGGGCGCGGGAGACCCAGTACTTC CASSLEGARETQYF
TRBJ2-7 12 TRBV28 NA NA TGTGCCAGCAGTTTCGCTCGTTACGAGCAGTACTTC CASSFARYEQYF
TRBJ1-1 13 TRBV9 NA NA TGTGCCAGCAGCTTGGGGGAAAGCACTGAAGCTTTCTTT CASSLGESTEAFF
TRBJ2-7 14 TRBV9 NA NA TGTGCCAGCAGCGTAGAGGACTATCCCTACGAGCAGTACTTC CASSVEDYPYEQYF
TRBJ2-1 18 TRBV3-1 NA TRBD2 TGTGCCAGCAGCCAAGGTAGCGGGGCGTTGAGCTCCTACAATGAGCAGTTCTTC CASSQGSGALSSYNEQFF
TRBJ1-1 16 TRBV29-1 NA NA TGCAGCGTTGATGGGCTCTCAGAGAGAGGTAGCACTGAAGCTTTCTTT CSVDGLSERGSTEAFF
TRBJ1-1 20 TRBV6-5 NA TRBD1 TGTGCCAGCAGTTTGGCGGGACAGGGTTCCCCGCTCAAGTGGAACACTGAAGCTTTCTTT CASSLAGQGSPLKWNTEAFF
TRBJ2-1 16 TRBV2 NA TRBD2 TGTGCCAGCAGAACCAACAGCGGGGGGGCCTCCAATGAGCAGTTCTTC CASRTNSGGASNEQFF
TRBJ2-5 16 TRBV2 NA NA TGTGCCAGCAGTGAAACCCTCACAATCCCGGGGGAGACCCAGTACTTC CASSETLTIPGETQYF
TRBJ1-1 16 TRBV5-1 NA NA TGCGCCAGCAGCCAGGGCGTTGGGAGTTGGGACACTGAAGCTTTCTTT CASSQGVGSWDTEAFF
TRBJ1-1 13 TRBV6-5 NA NA TGTGCCAGCAGTGATCTCAACCGGGCAGAGGCTTTCTTT CASSDLNRAEAFF
TRBJ2-7 14 TRBV9 NA NA TGTGCCAGCAGCGTAGACGACCGCTCCTACGAGCAGTACTTC CASSVDDRSYEQYF
TRBJ2-2 15 TRBV30 NA NA TGTGCCTGGAGATTTGGGGGAGTGGTTACCGGGGAGCTGTTTTTT CAWRFGGVVTGELFF
TRBJ1-1 13 TRBV19 NA NA TGTGCCAGTAGCAGACAGGAGAACACTGAAGCTTTCTTT CASSRQENTEAFF
TRBJ2-7 13 TRBV27 NA NA TGTGCCAGCAGCTTTGATTCTTCCTACGAGCAGTACTTC CASSFDSSYEQYF
TRBJ1-1 13 TRBV9 NA NA TGTGCCAGCAGCGTAGTGTGGGGCACTGAAGCTTTCTTT CASSVVWGTEAFF
TRBJ1-1 13 TRBV6-2/TRBV6-3 NA TRBD1 TGTGCCAGCAGTTACGGGCAGGGGGTCAGAGCTTTCTTT CASSYGQGVRAFF
TRBJ1-4 14 TRBV14 NA NA TGTGCCAGCAGCCACACGGACACGGGGGAAAAACTGTTTTTT CASSHTDTGEKLFF
TRBJ2-7 14 TRBV9 NA TRBD2 TGTGCCAGCAGCTTAGCGGGGGGGTCCTACGAGCAGTACTTC CASSLAGGSYEQYF
TRBJ2-2 18 TRBV29-1 NA TRBD2 TGCAGCGTTGACGTTCCGGGACTAGCGGGGGGGTGGACCGGGGAGCTGTTTTTT CSVDVPGLAGGWTGELFF
TRBJ1-2 15 TRBV19 NA NA TGTGCCAGTAGTATAGTTCTCAGGGCTGTGGATGGCTACACCTTC CASSIVLRAVDGYTF
TRBJ1-1 14 TRBV20-1 NA TRBD1 TGCAGTGCTAGGATAACAGGGGGCGCCGCTGAAGCTTTCTTT CSARITGGAAEAFF
TRBJ2-1 11 TRBV2 once NA TGTGCCAGCGGGACGTACAATGAGCAGTTCTTC CASGTYNEQFF